One and the same sample provided the 19 T cell receptor beta chains below, sequenced in a study of T cell responses to AZD1222 COVID-19 vaccine. Sequencing used immunoSEQ multiplex PCR; TCRdb keeps in-frame clones, though not all of them. The sample contains fewer than 150,000 clones, about 93% of which appear only once. The sample consisted of peripheral blood, taken on day 0 of AZD1222 vaccination. These receptors were taken from an adult in good health.

This sequence joins TRBV7-2 and TRBJ1-3; tentative D call: TRBD1 (5 bases). The V gene's germline CDR1 is SGHTA and CDR2 FQGNSA. The CDR3 loop spans 17 amino acids. The V and J ends lost 1 base and 0 bases respectively, with 13 bases between them. The CDR3 is CASSLGRGAYSGNTIYF. CDR3 nucleotide sequence: TGTGCCAGCAGCTTAGGGCGCGGGGCCTACTCTGGAAACACCATATATTTT.

The chain uses TRBV6-1 and TRBJ2-7; the D call may be TRBD1 or TRBD2 (7 bases each). CDR3 length equals 16 residues. The germline V and J ends were trimmed by 7 bases and 2 bases, with 21 bases remaining between them. Germline V gene lookup returns CDR1 MNHNS and CDR2 SASEGT. The CDR3 DNA is TGTGCCAGCAATGACCCCCCAGGGAGGGGGCCCTACGAGCAGTACTTC. This codes for CASNDPPGRGPYEQYF.

The chain combines TRBV16 with TRBJ1-1; no firm D call. CDR1 is KGHSY and CDR2 is FQNENV in the germline V gene. This CDR3 spans 13 amino acids. The V end was cut by 4 bases, the J end by 7 bases, with 13 bases between. CDR3 nucleotide sequence: TGTGCCAGCAGCCTTTTCTACGCCCATGAAGCTTTCTTT. Protein: CASSLFYAHEAFF.

DNA for the CDR3: TGTGCCAGCAGTTTACTCGACGGTGGGACTCTCAATGAGCAGTTCTTC. Protein product: CASSLLDGGTLNEQFF. The chain joins TRBV27 to TRBJ2-1; TRBD2 might be the D (6 bases). The ends were cut back, 2 bases at V and 6 bases at J, with 17 bases in the middle. Germline V gene lookup returns CDR1 MNHEY and CDR2 SMNVEV (reference sequence). The CDR3 extends over 16 amino acids.

The V gene is TRBV4-1, the J gene TRBJ2-1, with D unresolved. V dropped 4 bases and J dropped 8 bases, with 9 bases sitting between them. Germline CDR1 is MGHRA and CDR2 is YSYEKL. The CDR3 sequence is 12 residues long. The CDR3 spells CASSPPNHEQFF. The CDR3 DNA reads as TGCGCCAGCAGCCCCCCAAACCATGAGCAGTTCTTC.

This chain uses TRBV5-6 with TRBJ2-2; D is perhaps TRBD1 or TRBD2 (5 bases each). The germline V gene has CDR1 SGHDT and CDR2 YYEEEE. The length of the CDR3 is 15 residues. The V end was cut by 1 base, the J end by 3 bases, with 10 bases between. CDR3 coding DNA: TGTGCCAGCAGCTTGTTCAGGGACGACACCGGGGAGCTGTTTTTT. This codes for CASSLFRDDTGELFF.

This chain joins TRBV7-2 and TRBJ1-2; a possible D gene is TRBD1 (6 bases). Per germline, CDR1 SGHTA and CDR2 FQGNSA. Trimming removed 8 bases from V and 7 bases from J, with 23 bases in between. This CDR3 is built from 15 residues. In DNA, the CDR3 is TGTGCCAGCGGGGGTCGGGGGGCAAAAAGAAGTGGCTACACCTTC. The encoded protein is CASGGRGAKRSGYTF.

This chain links TRBV7-2 with TRBJ1-5; tentatively, D is TRBD1 (5 bases). V was cut by 1 base and J by 6 bases, with 7 bases left in between. The CDR3 loop spans 13 amino acids. Germline-derived CDR1 and CDR2 are SGHTA and FQGNSA. CDR3 coding DNA: TGTGCCAGCAGCTTAGTCAGGGCTCAGCCCCAGCATTTT. Its protein is CASSLVRAQPQHF.

This clone was detected only once. The genes are TRBV6-5 and TRBJ1-3, with D tentatively TRBD1 (5 bases). The CDR3 contains 14 residues. V was clipped by 5 bases and J by 5 bases, with 13 bases between them. Germline CDR1 reads MNHEY; CDR2 reads SVGAGI. CDR3 sequence: CASSRDVTRNTIYF. CDR3 in DNA: TGTGCCAGCAGTCGGGACGTTACGAGAAACACCATATATTTT.

This chain links TRBV4-1 with TRBJ1-1, with D perhaps matching TRBD1 (6 bases). Trimming removed 3 bases at V and 7 bases at J, with 12 bases between. The CDR3 has 13 amino acids. The germline CDR1 and CDR2 sequences are MGHRA and YSYEKL. The CDR3 DNA reads TGCGCCAGCAGCCAGCTGGGGGCGAATGAAGCTTTCTTT. Protein: CASSQLGANEAFF.

The rearrangement links TRBV9 to TRBJ1-6; tentatively, D is TRBD1 (5 bases). This CDR3 is built from 15 residues. The ends were cut back, 2 bases at V and 7 bases at J, with 13 bases in the middle. Germline CDR1 SGDLS, CDR2 YYNGEE. The CDR3 bases are TGTGCCAGCAGCGTGGGACTCGAGAGGAATTCACCCCTCCACTTT. It translates to CASSVGLERNSPLHF.

This rearrangement joins TRBV5-1 to TRBJ1-1; a possible D gene is TRBD1 (6 bases). From germline, CDR1 is SGHRS and CDR2 YFSETQ. This CDR3 has 14 amino acids. V dropped 0 bases and J dropped 11 bases, with 17 bases sitting between them. The DNA for the CDR3 is TGCGCCAGCAGCTTGGAAGTCAGGGGAACGTTGGCTTTCTTT. Protein product: CASSLEVRGTLAFF.

A single count supports this clone. The V gene is TRBV30, the J gene TRBJ2-7; D unclear. The CDR3 is 13 residues long. V lost 2 bases and J lost 5, with 13 bases in between. The germline V gene has CDR1 GTSNPN and CDR2 SVGIG (reference sequence). DNA for the CDR3: TGTGCCTGGAGTTGGCCGCCCCCTAACGAGCAGTACTTC. Translated, it gives CAWSWPPPNEQYF.

J is TRBJ1-1 and V is TRBV15; 7 bases are shared with TRBD1. Germline CDR1 is LNHNV and CDR2 is YYDKDF (reference sequence). CDR3 length: 14 residues. Trimming at V came to 5 bases and at J to 7 bases, leaving 10 bases not matched to a gene. The CDR3 nucleotides are TGTGCCACCAGCGAAGAATTAGGGACAGTTGAAGCTTTCTTT. Translation: CATSEELGTVEAFF.

J is TRBJ2-2 and V is TRBV14; D not resolved. This CDR3 is 15 amino acids long. V gave up 1 base and J gave up 3 bases, with 9 bases separating them. Germline lookup yields CDR1 SGHDN and CDR2 FVKESK. The CDR3 nucleotides are TGTGCCAGCAGCCAAGCTCATCAGTACACCGGGGAGCTGTTTTTT. This sequence encodes CASSQAHQYTGELFF.

The J gene is TRBJ2-1, the V gene TRBV5-1; 9 nucleotides line up with TRBD2. Germline lookup yields CDR1 SGHRS and CDR2 YFSETQ. The J segment lost 3 bases and the V segment lost 2 bases, leaving 3 bases of the junction unmatched. CDR3 length: 15 residues. CDR3 DNA sequence: TGCGCCAGCAGCTTTACTAGCGGGTTCTACAATGAGCAGTTCTTC. Translating it yields CASSFTSGFYNEQFF.

The chain carries TRBV27 and TRBJ1-1, with D perhaps TRBD1 (5 bases). The CDR3 extends over 14 amino acids. Germline V gene lookup returns CDR1 MNHEY and CDR2 SMNVEV (reference sequence). V was shortened by 4 bases and J by 10 bases, with 19 bases between the two germline ends. CDR3 sequence: CASSWTRGVPGAFF. The CDR3, as DNA: TGTGCCAGCAGTTGGACACGGGGCGTCCCTGGAGCTTTCTTT.

This chain joins TRBV30 and TRBJ1-4; no clear D gene. This CDR3 spans 14 amino acids. V was shortened by 2 bases and J by 7 bases, with 14 bases between the two germline ends. Germline lookup yields CDR1 GTSNPN and CDR2 SVGIG (reference sequence). The CDR3 bases are TGTGCCTGGAGTCGACTAAGAAGAGGTGAAAAACTGTTTTTT. This gives the protein CAWSRLRRGEKLFF. Supplemented by reference TRBV30 and TRBJ1-4, the full variable domain reads SQTIHQWPATLVQPVGSPLSLECTVEGTSNPNLYWYRQAAGRGLQLLFYSVGIGQISSEVPQNLSASRPQDRQFILSSKKLLLSDSGFYLCAWSRLRRGEKLFFGSGTQLSVL.

This sequence joins TRBV4-1 and TRBJ2-5; 10 bases line up with TRBD2. Germline V CDR1 and CDR2: MGHRA, YSYEKL. The CDR3 runs 20 residues. Germline trimming cut 0 bases from V and 5 bases from J; bases unmatched to any gene: 18. The CDR3 bases are TGCGCCAGCAGCCAAGATAAGTTTGCAGCGGGGGGGCCCGGAGGGGAGACCCAGTACTTC. Its translation: CASSQDKFAAGGPGGETQYF.